These 8 T cell receptor beta chains were all obtained from the same sample, sequenced in a study of blood T cell repertoires in COVID-19. Data came from immunoSEQ multiplex PCR; TCRdb stores just in-frame clones and leaves some out. The sample holds roughly 140,000 clones; approximately 89% are singletons and the top ten take around 28%. Sequenced sample: peripheral blood. The receptor source for this set is a human donor in a cohort sampled during active COVID-19.

Only a few counts were recorded for this clone. The rearrangement joins TRBV6-5 to TRBJ1-6; 7 nucleotides align to TRBD1. Germline CDR1 is MNHEY and CDR2 is SVGAGI. V trimming: 10 bases; J trimming: 10 bases; junction bases outside the gene matches: 7. This CDR3 is built from 12 residues. CDR3 sequence (DNA): TGTGCCATCGACAGGGAAGGATCACCCCTCCACTTT. As protein: CAIDREGSPLHF.

The chain uses TRBV3-1 (or the pseudogene TRBV3-2) and TRBJ2-6, with D possibly being TRBD2 (5 bases). The germline gives CDR1 LGHDT, CDR2 YNNKEL (reference sequence). V dropped 1 base and J dropped 0 bases, with 13 bases sitting between them. CDR3 length: 18 amino acids. CDR3 coding DNA: TGTGCCAGCAGCCAAGTGACACGGGGAGTCTCTGGGGCCAACGTCCTGACTTTC. This codes for CASSQVTRGVSGANVLTF.

The chain joins TRBV18 to TRBJ1-4, with 8 nucleotides matching TRBD1. CDR1 and CDR2 (germline): KGHSH, LQKENI. This CDR3 spans 17 amino acids. The V segment lost 6 bases and the J segment 7 bases; nucleotides outside the gene matches: 16. CDR3 protein: CASSGQGKVYRSEKLFF. In nucleotides, the CDR3 is TGTGCCAGCTCTGGACAGGGAAAAGTTTATCGGAGTGAAAAACTGTTTTTT.

This chain links TRBV2 with TRBJ2-7, with D tentatively TRBD1 (6 bases). The CDR3 has 14 amino acids. Trimming took 8 bases from V and 5 from J, leaving 19 bases between them. The germline V gene has CDR1 SNHLY and CDR2 FYNNEI. CDR3 DNA sequence: TGTGCCAGCTCCAGGACAGATGGTTGGGACGAGCAGTACTTC. It translates to CASSRTDGWDEQYF.

This clone was detected once. The CDR3 nucleotides read TGTGCCAGCAGTGAATATAGGGACAGGGGCAATCAGCCCCAGCATTTT. Encoded protein: CASSEYRDRGNQPQHF. The V call is TRBV25-1, the J call TRBJ1-5; 9 bases fit TRBD1. CDR1 and CDR2 from the germline V gene are MGHDK and SYGVNS. This CDR3 has 16 amino acids. V dropped 0 bases and J dropped 2; count of bases not matched to a gene: 2.

The chain combines TRBV27 with TRBJ2-1; TRBD1 matches at 9 bases. The CDR3 runs to 17 residues. CDR1 is MNHEY and CDR2 is SMNVEV in the germline V gene (reference sequence). V dropped 6 bases and J dropped 3; count of bases not matched to a gene: 12. The CDR3 DNA follows: TGTGCCAGCAGAAGAACAGGGGGCGCTCGGGACTACAATGAGCAGTTCTTC. It codes for CASRRTGGARDYNEQFF.

The chain links TRBV11-2 to TRBJ2-5; D is ambiguous. The CDR3 is 15 residues long. From germline, CDR1 is SGHAT and CDR2 FQNNGV. Trimming left V 1 base short and J 2 bases short, with 11 bases between. In nucleotides, the CDR3 is TGTGCCAGCAGCTTAGTTAATGGTCAGCAAGAGACCCAGTACTTC. It yields the protein CASSLVNGQQETQYF.

Turning to this clone: An end of the junction differs from the germline gene, which may be a read error. The J gene is TRBJ2-3, the V gene TRBV7-2, with TRBD2 matching over 11 bases. The V gene's germline CDR1 is SGHTA and CDR2 FQGNSA. The CDR3 consists of 16 residues. CDR3 nucleotides: TGTGCCAGCAGCCTATGGTCGGCAGAGACTAGCGGGGTGAGGGATTTT. Translated, it gives CASSLWSAETSGVRDF.